Sequencing of this T cell receptor (beta chain) was carried out in a study of early T cells in non-severe SARS-CoV-2 infection. The study, taken as a whole, reports: Clonotype matching in VDJdb favored anti-spike CD8 responses and did not capture private and CD4 specificities.

Per the germline V gene, CDR1 is MNHEY and CDR2 is SMNVEV (reference sequence). The CDR3 loop spans 14 amino acids. Trimming left V 5 bases short and J 4 bases short, with 11 bases between. There are a few counts of this clonotype. The antigen remains undetermined. Unique molecular identifier tags were affixed to discrete cDNA molecules. TCRdb called the 5' RACE reads again in MiXCR, with one record for every CDR3 protein. The data show tens of thousands of distinct CDR3 sequences, more than 13% seen once. The sequences come from whole blood, collected at baseline. The receptor comes from an adult who was a healthcare worker with PCR-confirmed SARS-CoV-2 infection or an uninfected control (not recorded which). The rearrangement links TRBV27 to TRBJ2-2; D gene uncertain. The DNA of the CDR3 is TGTGCCAGCAGTGAAACGGTGGGCACCGGGGAGCTGTTTTTT. The encoded protein is CASSETVGTGELFF.